This TCR beta chain was sequenced for a study of blood T cell repertoires in COVID-19. Produced via immunoSEQ multiplex PCR; TCRdb's table is partial and in-frame only. The sample includes about 190,000 clones, approximately 84% of them seen just once. CDR3 length equals 17 residues. After removal of 8 bases from V and 4 bases from J, the junction contained 15 bases not matched to a gene. Per germline, CDR1 MNHEY and CDR2 SMNVEV (reference sequence). This TCR came from a woman aged 30 to 39 who had recovered from COVID-19. The sample was PBMCs or T cells enriched from blood (not recorded which). V gene TRBV27 combines with J gene TRBJ1-3; 9 bases map to TRBD1. The CDR3 DNA reads TGTGCCAGCTCCTCTTCGACAGGGGGAACGAGGGGAAACACCATATATTTT. Translating gives CASSSSTGGTRGNTIYF.